A single sample gave rise to the 5 T cell receptor beta chains below, sequenced in a study of shared clonotypes between healthy human individuals. Libraries were prepared by immunoSEQ multiplex PCR; TCRdb keeps only in-frame clonotypes and omits some of them. The sample includes about 460,000 clones, roughly 80% of them seen just once. Material for sequencing was PBMCs. The receptors here all came from a woman aged 40 to 55 in good health. Some clones in this sample may be carry-over from other donors' samples.

The V gene is TRBV2, the J gene TRBJ1-2, with a weak D call TRBD1 (5 bases). The germline V gene has CDR1 SNHLY and CDR2 FYNNEI. V was shortened by 3 bases and J by 4 bases, with 9 bases between the two germline ends. This CDR3 comprises 13 residues. In DNA form, the CDR3 reads TGTGCCAGCAGTGATGGGCAGGGCTATGGCTACACCTTC. This codes for CASSDGQGYGYTF. The full variable domain, with the rest looked up from reference TRBV2 and TRBJ1-2, is EPEVTQTPSHQVTQMGQEVILRCVPISNHLYFYWYRQILGQKVEFLVSFYNNEISEKSEIFDDQFSVERPDGSNFTLKIRSTKLEDSAMYFCASSDGQGYGYTFGSGTRLTVV.

The chain recombines TRBV11-2 with TRBJ2-4, with TRBD1 as a possible D gene (6 bases). The CDR3 consists of 15 residues. The V and J ends lost 5 bases and 3 bases respectively, with 14 bases between them. Germline V gene data show CDR1 as SGHAT and CDR2 as FQNNGV. This chain's CDR3 is CASSPTLQGKNIQYF. The CDR3 bases are TGTGCCAGCAGCCCGACATTACAGGGCAAAAACATTCAGTACTTC.

CDR3 sequence (DNA): TGTGCCAGCAGTGTTACGACGGATAGCTCCTATAATTCACCCCTCCACTTT. Translation gives CASSVTTDSSYNSPLHF. This rearrangement joins TRBV2 to TRBJ1-6, with D unresolved. Trimming removed 4 bases from V and 0 bases from J, with 13 bases in between. CDR1 SNHLY and CDR2 FYNNEI come from the germline V gene. The CDR3 is 17 residues long.

In the case of this clone: The sample holds other DNA sequences that translate to the same CDR3. As DNA, the CDR3 is TGCAGCGTCGTTCGAGGAAACATGAACACTGAAGCTTTCTTT. As protein: CSVVRGNMNTEAFF. The chain recombines TRBV29-1 with TRBJ1-1; D not resolved. Trimming cost V 6 bases and J 0 bases, with 14 bases left between them. This CDR3 comprises 14 residues. Germline V gene sequence: CDR1 SQVTM, CDR2 ANQGSEA.

About this clone itself: Other DNA sequences from this sample encode an identical CDR3 as well. The V gene is TRBV7-3, the J gene TRBJ2-6; D possibly corresponds to TRBD1 (6 bases). This CDR3 has 16 amino acids. Germline lookup yields CDR1 SGHTA and CDR2 FQGTGA. V lost 2 bases and J 2 bases, leaving 10 bases between the germline ends. The CDR3 loop reads CASSLGAGAGANVLTF. The CDR3 DNA sequence: TGTGCCAGCAGCTTAGGGGCAGGGGCTGGGGCCAACGTCCTGACTTTC. Full variable domain (remainder filled in from reference TRBV7-3 and TRBJ2-6): GAGVSQTPSNKVTEKGKYVELRCDPISGHTALYWYRQSLGQGPEFLIYFQGTGAADDSGLPNDRFFAVRPEGSVSTLKIQRTERGDSAVYLCASSLGAGAGANVLTFGAGSRLTVL.